A selection of T cell receptor beta chains follows, all from one sample in a study of PD-1 blockade in classical Hodgkin lymphoma. Profiled with immunoSEQ multiplex PCR; TCRdb holds only in-frame clones, not every one. This sample has approximately 50,000 clones, with around 78% found just once. Sequenced material: peripheral blood mononuclear cells (PBMCs), taken before the second cycle of nivolumab. Receptors originate from a human donor with classical Hodgkin lymphoma. Both conserved end residues are part of each CDR3. Each record gives: clone size, D gene, J gene, V gene, CDR3 DNA, CDR3 protein. D genes are given only for firm matches. The size field is filled for only some rows; it gives once, few, many or a size class.

-,-,TRBJ2-7,TRBV6-5,TGTGCCAGCAGTTCTGGGGACGGAACCTACGAGCAGTACTTC,CASSSGDGTYEQYF
-,TRBD2,TRBJ2-1,TRBV6-4,TGTGCCAGCAGTAATATAGCGGGAGCAAAGGGTGAGCAGTTCTTC,CASSNIAGAKGEQFF
-,-,TRBJ1-4,TRBV2,TGTGCCAGCAAGACTGAAACCGGGGAAAAACTGTTTTTT,CASKTETGEKLFF
few,-,TRBJ2-3,TRBV7-3,TGTGCCAGCAGCTTACTGACGGCAGATACGCAGTATTTT,CASSLLTADTQYF
-,-,TRBJ1-3,TRBV28,TGTGCCAGCAGTTTTAGGGAGTCGGCTGGAAACACCATATATTTT,CASSFRESAGNTIYF
-,TRBD1,TRBJ1-1,TRBV7-8,TGTGCCAGCAGCTGGCCGGGACAGGTGTACACTGAAGCTTTCTTT,CASSWPGQVYTEAFF
-,TRBD2,TRBJ2-7,TRBV18,TGTGCCAGCTCACCTCGAGGGGTAGCGGGAGTGGGGGAGCAGTACTTC,CASSPRGVAGVGEQYF
few,-,TRBJ2-7,TRBV11-2,TGTGCCAGCAGTCGGGGCGGGGAGCAGTACTTC,CASSRGGEQYF
-,-,TRBJ1-1,TRBV6-5,TGTGCCAGCAGTTCGACCAGGCGGAACACTGAAGCTTTCTTT,CASSSTRRNTEAFF
-,-,TRBJ1-1,TRBV29-1,TGCAGCGTTGACCTTGCCCCGTCGGGCACTGAAGCTTTCTTT,CSVDLAPSGTEAFF
-,-,TRBJ2-3,TRBV18,TGTGCCAGCTCACCACCGAACGGGGATACGCAGTATTTT,CASSPPNGDTQYF
-,TRBD1,TRBJ2-7,TRBV6-5,TGTGCCAGCAGTTACCCACGGACAGGTGGATGGTACGAGCAGTACTTC,CASSYPRTGGWYEQYF
-,-,TRBJ2-2,TRBV7-2,TGTGCCAGCAGCTTGACAGTAAACACCGGGGAGCTGTTTTTT,CASSLTVNTGELFF
few,-,TRBJ2-1,TRBV7-9,TGTGCCAGCAGCTTAGACGTTGGGAGTGAGCAGTTCTTC,CASSLDVGSEQFF
-,TRBD2,TRBJ2-7,TRBV9,TGTGCCAGCAGCGTAGGCCCACCGGGACTAGCGTCCTACGAGCAGTACTTC,CASSVGPPGLASYEQYF
once,TRBD2,TRBJ2-1,TRBV7-9,TGTGCCAGCACCGGGACTAGCGGATACAATGAGCAGTTCTTC,CASTGTSGYNEQFF
-,-,TRBJ2-1,TRBV11-2,TGTGCCAGCAGCCACTCCGGGGGACAGTACAATGAGCAGTTCTTC,CASSHSGGQYNEQFF
once,TRBD2,TRBJ2-1,TRBV7-3,TGTGCCAGCAGCTTATATGGACTAGCGGCGTCCTACAATGAGCAGTTCTTC,CASSLYGLAASYNEQFF
-,-,TRBJ1-2,TRBV5-1,TGCGCCAGCAGCTTGGAGATGGGTCTCTATGGCTACACCTTC,CASSLEMGLYGYTF